This T cell receptor (beta chain) is from a study of a mutant IDH1 vaccine in newly diagnosed glioma. Study-level information: Scheduled for weeks 1, 3, 5, 7, 11, 15, 19 and 23, eight vaccinations were given to patients. Of treated patients, around 62% were men and roughly 38% women, averaging 40.4 years. Every participant had undergone radiotherapy, temozolomide, or both before, and most underwent both. The study, taken as a whole, reports: Pseudoprogression seemed unrelated to changes in top peripheral T cell clonotypes.

Noted time point: week 23, last vaccination. Vaccination used 300 ug of mutant IDH1 20-mer peptide per dose, with topical imiquimod. About this clone itself: Its target is not known.

Some clones are missing from TCRdb's copy, which holds only in-frame ones; the method was immunoSEQ multiplex PCR. Among 45,000 to 65,000 clones listed, roughly 81% were seen once. Germline V gives CDR1 SGHTS, CDR2 YDEGEE. This CDR3 is built from 11 residues. The ends were cut back, 4 bases at V and 6 bases at J, with 5 bases in the middle. This chain links TRBV5-8 with TRBJ1-5, with D unresolved. The origin of this receptor is a woman in her 40s with glioma. Some clones in this sample may be carry-over from other donors' samples. The input for sequencing was PBMCs, taken from a glioma patient whose treatment included an IDH1 peptide vaccine. The CDR3 sequence: CASSAGQPQHF. The CDR3 DNA is TGTGCCAGCAGCGCGGGTCAGCCCCAGCATTTT.